The 15 T cell receptor beta chains below were found in one sample sequenced in a study of shared clonotypes between healthy human individuals. Produced via immunoSEQ multiplex PCR; TCRdb's table is partial and in-frame only. The top ten hold about 0.89% of the sample, which has 950,000 to 1,200,000 clones, 60% to 80% seen once. Material for sequencing was memory CD4+ T cells from PBMCs. Specified subset: CD45RA-negative fraction. These receptors were taken from a man between 18 and 35 years old in good health. Some clones in this sample may be carry-over from other donors' samples.

The chain has TRBV6-6 and TRBJ2-7, with TRBD2 matching over 7 bases. Germline trimming cut 0 bases from V and 5 bases from J; bases unmatched to any gene: 4. The CDR3 is 14 residues long. CDR1 and CDR2 (germline): MNHNY, SVGAGI (reference sequence). CDR3 loop: CASSYSAGAHEQYF. The CDR3 DNA is TGTGCCAGCAGTTACTCGGCGGGAGCCCACGAGCAGTACTTC.

The V gene is TRBV10-3, the J gene TRBJ2-3; D might be TRBD1 (5 bases). CDR3 length: 13 amino acids. V dropped 6 bases and J dropped 2 bases, with 9 bases sitting between them. The germline V gene has CDR1 ENHRY and CDR2 SYGVKD. The CDR3 nucleotides are TGTGCCATCAGGGACACCCTCACAGATACGCAGTATTTT. Amino acids: CAIRDTLTDTQYF.

This chain links TRBV9 with TRBJ2-7; D is possibly TRBD1 or TRBD2 (5 bases each). The CDR3 totals 14 residues. Germline-derived CDR1 and CDR2 are SGDLS and YYNGEE. Trimming took off 3 bases at V and 6 bases at J, with 16 bases between the two ends. The CDR3 here is CASSAVTGPGEQYF. The CDR3 DNA sequence: TGTGCCAGCAGCGCCGTAACGGGGCCGGGCGAGCAGTACTTC.

This clone occurred once. V usage is TRBV5-1 and J usage is TRBJ1-6; D gene ambiguous. The CDR3 has 14 amino acids. Per the germline V gene, CDR1 is SGHRS and CDR2 is YFSETQ. Deletions cut 0 bases from V and 9 bases from J, with 10 bases between. Written as DNA, the CDR3 is TGCGCCAGCAGCTTGGCCGTCAAGAGTTCACCCCTCCACTTT. Its translation: CASSLAVKSSPLHF.

The chain recombines TRBV7-2 with TRBJ2-7; 8 bases map to TRBD2. CDR3 length: 15 residues. The germline V gene has CDR1 SGHTA and CDR2 FQGNSA. The V and J ends lost 1 base and 1 base, in that order; junction bases with no gene match: 3. The CDR3 nucleotides read TGTGCCAGCAGCTTAGACGCGGGAGGTTCCTACGAGCAGTACTTC. It is translated as CASSLDAGGSYEQYF.

This clone was detected a few times. This rearrangement joins TRBV2 to TRBJ2-5, with D perhaps TRBD1 (8 bases). CDR1 SNHLY and CDR2 FYNNEI come from the germline V gene. This CDR3 contains 15 residues. The V and J ends lost 5 bases and 5 bases respectively, with 18 bases between them. The CDR3 bases are TGTGCCAGCAGTCCCGCCCACAGGGGGGGGGAGACCCAGTACTTC. It codes for CASSPAHRGGETQYF.

The rearrangement joins TRBV5-1 to TRBJ2-3, with 8 bases aligning to TRBD2. V gave up 4 bases and J gave up 1 base; unmatched junction bases: 8. Germline assignment: CDR1 SGHRS and CDR2 YFSETQ. This CDR3 is built from 16 residues. The CDR3 here is CASSEGSGSGTDTQYF. Here the CDR3 DNA reads TGCGCCAGCAGCGAAGGAAGCGGGAGTGGCACAGATACGCAGTATTTT.

The table lists this clone with a count of one. DNA for the CDR3: TGTGCCAGCGCAGAGTCTACTAACTATGGCTACACCTTC. The encoded protein is CASAESTNYGYTF. The chain links TRBV6-1 to TRBJ1-2; D is uncertain. The germline CDR1 and CDR2 sequences are MNHNS and SASEGT. The CDR3 totals 13 residues. The V and J ends lost 8 bases and 0 bases respectively, with 10 bases between them.

The chain recombines TRBV6-5 with TRBJ2-2; TRBD1 matches at 8 bases. In germline, CDR1 is MNHEY, CDR2 SVGAGI. The CDR3 length is 14 residues. The ends lost 7 bases at V and 4 bases at J; junction bases unmatched: 5. CDR3 loop: CASKRTGITGELFF. The CDR3 DNA sequence: TGTGCCAGCAAGCGGACAGGGATCACCGGGGAGCTGTTTTTT.

The rearrangement uses TRBV28 and TRBJ2-3; 7 bases agree with TRBD2. The CDR3 spans 15 residues. CDR1 MDHEN and CDR2 SYDVKM come from the germline V gene. J was trimmed by 1 base and V by 6 bases; bases with no gene match: 7. This chain's CDR3 is CASSPLGLGTDTQYF. In nucleotides, the CDR3 is TGTGCCAGCAGCCCCCTAGGACTAGGCACAGATACGCAGTATTTT.

The chain has TRBV28 and TRBJ1-4; tentative D call: TRBD1 (6 bases). V lost 5 bases and J lost 4, with 11 bases in between. The length of the CDR3 is 14 residues. Germline V gene lookup returns CDR1 MDHEN and CDR2 SYDVKM. CDR3 coding DNA: TGTGCCAGCAGTATGGGACACATTAATGAAAAACTGTTTTTT. Residues: CASSMGHINEKLFF.

A remark on this clone: A read error is possible here, since a much larger clone lies one base away. This chain connects TRBV28 to TRBJ2-7; 10 bases agree with TRBD2. There are 15 residues in the CDR3. Germline V CDR1 and CDR2: MDHEN, SYDVKM. The CDR3 DNA is TGTGCCAGCAGTTTAAGTCCTAGCGGGAGCTACGGGCAGTACTTC. It codes for CASSLSPSGSYGQYF.

This clone was found once. The chain carries TRBV19 and TRBJ1-2; 10 nucleotides align to TRBD1. Germline V gene lookup returns CDR1 LNHDA and CDR2 SQIVND (reference sequence). CDR3 size: 13 residues. The trim removed 7 bases at V and 9 bases at J, leaving 8 bases unmatched. This CDR3 is CASMGQGWLRYTF. The CDR3 region has the DNA TGTGCCAGTATGGGACAGGGGTGGCTGCGCTACACCTTC.

Comments on this clone: A read error may account for a junction end that differs from germline. V and J are TRBV4-1 and TRBJ2-3, with unresolved D. The CDR3 is made up of 10 amino acids. The germline CDR1 and CDR2 sequences are MGHRA and YSYEKL. The CDR3 sequence: CASRKDPLSF. The CDR3, as DNA: TGCGCCAGCAGGAAGGACCCCTTATCTTTT.

The gene calls are TRBV5-1 and TRBJ1-5; 7 bases fit TRBD1. This CDR3 has 15 residues. The V gene's germline CDR1 is SGHRS and CDR2 YFSETQ. With 0 bases clipped from V and 8 bases from J, the junction kept 8 bases outside the gene matches. This CDR3 is CASSLAPGQSEPQHF. Written as DNA, the CDR3 is TGCGCCAGCAGCTTGGCCCCGGGACAGAGTGAGCCCCAGCATTTT. The variable domain in full, with the rest retrieved from reference TRBV5-1 and TRBJ1-5, is KAGVTQTPRYLIKTRGQQVTLSCSPISGHRSVSWYQQTPGQGLQFLFEYFSETQRNKGNFPGRFSGRQFSNSRSEMNVSTLELGDSALYLCASSLAPGQSEPQHFGDGTRLSIL.